The 20 T cell receptor beta chains below all came from one sample that was sequenced in a study of regulatory T cells in long-lasting Graves disease. Researchers made TCR beta libraries by using iRepertoire HTBI primers and running Arm-PCR on CDR3 regions. TCRdb analysed the multiplex PCR reads with MiXCR anew, one entry per CDR3 protein. The table includes some 320,000 distinct CDR3 sequences, over 15% detected once. The time point is: newly diagnosed GD, antithyroid drugs for less than 3 months. Scientists built the TCR library using RNA that was extracted from PBMCs. Source: peripheral blood mononuclear cells (PBMCs), taken at new diagnosis, from a patient treated with antithyroid drugs. The receptor set was obtained from a female donor with Graves disease.

This clonotype was seen ten or more times. This chain links TRBV24-1 with TRBJ2-5; D not resolved. CDR3 length: 17 residues. Germline lookup yields CDR1 KGHDR and CDR2 SFDVKD. V shed 4 bases and J shed 4 bases, with 21 bases lying between them. The CDR3 region is CATSESRARRRGETQYF. The CDR3 DNA is TGTGCCACCAGTGAATCCCGGGCGCGGCGACGTGGAGAGACCCAGTACTTC.

This chain uses TRBV5-1 with TRBJ1-1; D uncertain. The CDR3 loop spans 13 amino acids. Deletions cut 4 bases from V and 3 bases from J, with 10 bases between. From germline, CDR1 is SGHRS and CDR2 YFSETQ. CDR3 in DNA: TGCGCCAGCAGCCCTTCGATAGACACTGAAGCTTTCTTT. It yields the protein CASSPSIDTEAFF.

Many counts were recorded for this clonotype. This chain links TRBV5-1 with TRBJ2-2; maybe TRBD1 (6 bases). CDR1 is SGHRS, CDR2 YFSETQ, per germline. The V end was cut by 6 bases, the J end by 3 bases, with 15 bases between. The CDR3 is made up of 15 amino acids. Here the CDR3 reads CASNLGHTDTGELFF. The CDR3 DNA follows: TGCGCCAGCAATCTGGGACACACCGACACCGGGGAGCTGTTTTTT.

This clonotype was seen at least ten times. The rearrangement joins TRBV2 to TRBJ2-1; TRBD2 might be the D (6 bases). The CDR3 spans 16 residues. Trimming took 2 bases from V and 10 from J, leaving 21 bases between them. The germline V gene has CDR1 SNHLY and CDR2 FYNNEI. CDR3 amino acids: CASSETGTDYEEEQFF. The DNA of the CDR3 is TGTGCCAGCAGTGAAACGGGGACTGATTATGAAGAGGAGCAGTTCTTC.

As for this clonotype: This may arise from a read error, as a much more abundant clone is one base away. This chain links TRBV27 with TRBJ1-6, with D possibly matching TRBD1 (6 bases). In germline, CDR1 is MNHEY, CDR2 SMNVEV (reference sequence). The CDR3 covers 13 residues. Trimming shortened V by 4 bases and J by 13 bases, and 14 bases separated the two germline ends. The CDR3 bases are TGTGCCAGCAGTTACCGATCGACAGGTCCCCTCCACTTT. This encodes CASSYRSTGPLHF.

Concerning this clonotype: A read error may account for a junction end that differs from germline. J is TRBJ2-2 and V is TRBV20-1; D may be TRBD2 (5 bases). Germline V gene sequence: CDR1 DFQATT, CDR2 SNEGSKA (reference sequence). The CDR3 spans 15 residues. CDR3 DNA sequence: TGCAGTGCTAGAGATAGCGCCAAGAACGCCGGGGAGCTGTTTTTT. This encodes CSARDSAKNAGELFF.

This clonotype was counted ten times or more. The chain is built from TRBV10-3 and TRBJ2-3; tentatively, D is TRBD2 (6 bases). Germline V lookup: CDR1 ENHRY, CDR2 SYGVKD. Trimming stripped 7 bases from V and 4 bases from J, with 15 bases between. CDR3 length: 14 residues. CDR3 region: CAITAGLVADTQYF. The CDR3 DNA reads TGTGCCATCACGGCGGGACTGGTCGCAGATACGCAGTATTTT.

Ten or more counts support this clonotype. The V and J genes are TRBV15 and TRBJ2-5; D is possibly TRBD1 (5 bases). CDR1 is LNHNV and CDR2 is YYDKDF in the germline V gene (reference sequence). The CDR3 extends over 17 amino acids. V lost 1 base, J lost 5 bases, and 20 bases lay in between. CDR3 in DNA: TGTGCCACCAGCAGAGCCCAGGGTCGGATGGGTCGGGAGACCCAGTACTTC. Protein product: CATSRAQGRMGRETQYF.

This clonotype was counted at least ten times. This chain joins TRBV27 and TRBJ2-7, with unresolved D. V shed 1 base and J shed 5 bases, with 9 bases lying between them. This CDR3 region has 13 residues. Germline-derived CDR1 and CDR2 are MNHEY and SMNVEV (reference sequence). DNA of the CDR3: TGTGCCAGCAGTTTATTCACCGGAAACGAGCAGTACTTC. It specifies CASSLFTGNEQYF.

This sequence joins TRBV18 and TRBJ1-3; 9 nucleotides agree with TRBD1. V trimming: 2 bases; J trimming: 0 bases; junction bases outside the gene matches: 5. The CDR3 is 17 residues long. The germline gives CDR1 KGHSH, CDR2 LQKENI. CDR3 loop: CASSPRDRVSSGNTIYF. CDR3 in DNA: TGTGCCAGCTCACCAAGGGACAGGGTGAGCTCTGGAAACACCATATATTTT.

V usage is TRBV10-3 and J usage is TRBJ2-1, with unresolved D. Trimming stripped 0 bases from V and 2 bases from J, with 11 bases between. The CDR3 has 16 amino acids. The germline V gene encodes CDR1 ENHRY and CDR2 SYGVKD. CDR3 sequence: CAISESIMRTYNEQFF. As DNA, the CDR3 is TGTGCCATCAGTGAGTCGATTATGCGGACCTACAATGAGCAGTTCTTC.

Ten or more counts support this clonotype. CDR3 in amino acids: CASSFGPTANYGYTF. CDR3 nucleotides: TGTGCCAGCAGTTTCGGGCCCACGGCTAACTATGGCTACACCTTC. The chain joins TRBV27 to TRBJ1-2, with D hard to call. Germline CDR1 is MNHEY and CDR2 is SMNVEV (reference sequence). Trimming shortened V by 3 bases and J by 0 bases, and 11 bases separated the two germline ends. The CDR3 is 15 amino acids.

This clonotype was observed many times. The J gene is TRBJ2-2, the V gene TRBV12-3 or TRBV12-4; a possible D gene is TRBD2 (6 bases). The CDR3 runs 15 residues. CDR3 region: CAAYGGKANTGELFF. CDR3 bases: TGTGCGGCTTATGGGGGGAAGGCGAACACCGGGGAGCTGTTTTTT.

The DNA of the CDR3 is TGCGCCAGCAGCCAAGATCGACATCCCCCTGACACTGAAGCTTTCTTT. Translating it yields CASSQDRHPPDTEAFF. V is TRBV4-1 and J is TRBJ1-1; the D is unclear. V was trimmed by 0 bases and J by 3 bases, leaving 14 bases between them. The germline V gene encodes CDR1 MGHRA and CDR2 YSYEKL. The CDR3 contains 16 residues.

This clonotype was seen repeatedly, ten times or more. It may be a read error: a sequence one base away is much more abundant. The rearrangement links TRBV6-1 to TRBJ2-5, with TRBD2 matching over 9 bases. This CDR3 has 13 amino acids. After removal of 6 bases from V and 1 base from J, the junction contained 0 bases not matched to a gene. Germline assignment: CDR1 MNHNS and CDR2 SASEGT. This CDR3 is CASRTSGQETQYF. DNA for the CDR3: TGTGCCAGCAGGACTAGCGGCCAAGAGACCCAGTACTTC.

This clonotype turned up a few times. The rearrangement links TRBV6-1 to TRBJ1-1; possible D gene TRBD1, 6 bases. This CDR3 has 13 residues. The V end lost 7 bases, the J end lost 10 bases, and 19 bases lay between the germline ends. Germline CDR1 MNHNS, CDR2 SASEGT. CDR3 nucleotides: TGTGCCAGCACCGAACCGACCAGGGGTTCAGCTTTCTTT. It is translated as CASTEPTRGSAFF.

CDR3 DNA sequence: TGTGCCTGGAGCGGGGACAGCTCCTACGAGCAGTACTTC. It yields the protein CAWSGDSSYEQYF. The chain combines TRBV30 with TRBJ2-7, with TRBD1 matching over 7 bases. Germline V gene data show CDR1 as GTSNPN and CDR2 as SVGIG (reference sequence). V lost 3 bases and J lost 0; bases outside the gene matches: 2. The length of the CDR3 is 13 residues.

About this clonotype: Given a much more abundant clone one base away, this may be a read error. The J gene is TRBJ1-1, the V gene TRBV3-1; D call uncertain. Per germline, CDR1 LGHDT and CDR2 YNNKEL (reference sequence). The CDR3 loop spans 15 amino acids. Trimming cost V 4 bases and J 5 bases, with 17 bases left between them. The CDR3 protein is CASSRGGRVRTEAFF. The DNA for the CDR3 is TGTGCCAGCAGCCGAGGTGGGAGGGTGCGGACTGAAGCTTTCTTT.

This clonotype showed up many times. J is TRBJ2-2 and V is TRBV24-1, with a possible D match to TRBD1 (5 bases). The CDR3 runs to 17 residues. V shed 3 bases and J shed 2 bases, with 15 bases lying between them. The germline V gene encodes CDR1 KGHDR and CDR2 SFDVKD. The chain's CDR3 is CATSDPTQTVNTGELFF. CDR3 bases: TGTGCCACCAGTGATCCTACCCAGACAGTTAACACCGGGGAGCTGTTTTTT.

This clonotype was seen many times. The chain uses TRBV10-3 and TRBJ2-7, with D possibly called TRBD1 or TRBD2 (5 bases each). This CDR3 comprises 15 residues. Germline CDR1 ENHRY, CDR2 SYGVKD. The ends were cut back, 2 bases at V and 0 bases at J, with 11 bases in the middle. This chain's CDR3 is CAISEPAGTSYEQYF. CDR3 DNA: TGTGCCATCAGTGAGCCCGCCGGGACCTCCTACGAGCAGTACTTC.